The 24 T cell receptor beta chains below were found in one sample sequenced in a study of shared clonotypes between healthy human individuals. Using immunoSEQ multiplex PCR, the repertoire was profiled, and TCRdb retains in-frame clones only, with some absent. The table includes fewer than 600,000 clones, around 78% detected once. Sample: PBMCs. The receptor set was obtained from a woman in her thirties or forties in good health. Some clones in this sample may be carry-over from other donors' samples.

The genes are TRBV2 and TRBJ2-7, with D perhaps matching TRBD2 (5 bases). Trimming removed 11 bases at V and 3 bases at J, with 20 bases between. There are 14 residues in the CDR3. The V gene's germline CDR1 is SNHLY and CDR2 FYNNEI. CDR3 sequence reads: CAVGGRALRYEQYF. CDR3 DNA sequence: TGTGCCGTCGGCGGGCGGGCCCTACGCTACGAGCAGTACTTC.

This clone was observed a few times. The chain recombines TRBV5-6 with TRBJ2-7, with TRBD2 matching 9 bases. The CDR3 contains 15 residues. In germline, CDR1 is SGHDT, CDR2 YYEEEE. The V segment lost 2 bases and the J segment 4 bases; nucleotides outside the gene matches: 7. Here the CDR3 reads CASSFVSGRGYEQYF. The CDR3 coding sequence is TGTGCCAGCAGCTTTGTTAGCGGGAGAGGGTACGAGCAGTACTTC.

V usage is TRBV10-3 and J usage is TRBJ2-7, with 11 bases that match TRBD2. Trimming took 4 bases from V and 2 from J; bases not matched to a gene: 4. Germline CDR1 and CDR2: ENHRY and SYGVKD. The CDR3 loop spans 15 amino acids. The CDR3, as DNA: TGTGCCATCAGTGCGGGGGGACTAGCGGCCTACGAGCAGTACTTC. Its translation is CAISAGGLAAYEQYF.

This clone was recorded a few times. The chain carries TRBV7-6 and TRBJ2-6; 9 nucleotides agree with TRBD1. Per germline, CDR1 SGHVS and CDR2 FNYEAQ. This CDR3 has 19 amino acids. J was trimmed by 0 bases and V by 5 bases; bases with no gene match: 11. Written as DNA, the CDR3 is TGTGCCAGCAGCCCCAATGGGGGACAGGGCATCTCTGGGGCCAACGTCCTGACTTTC. Protein product: CASSPNGGQGISGANVLTF.

The V call is TRBV4-3, the J call TRBJ2-5; D may correspond to TRBD1 or TRBD2 (6 bases each). CDR1 and CDR2 (germline): LGHNA, YSLEER. The V end lost 1 base, the J end lost 9 bases, and 18 bases lay between the germline ends. This CDR3 region has 15 residues. CDR3 DNA sequence: TGCGCCAGCAGCCAAGTCTTGGGGGGCACAAGGGCCCAGTACTTC. Protein product: CASSQVLGGTRAQYF.

V and J are TRBV10-3 and TRBJ2-3; 7 nucleotides match TRBD2. V shed 4 bases, J shed 5 bases, and the junction held 6 bases outside the gene matches. CDR1 and CDR2 from the germline V gene are ENHRY and SYGVKD. The CDR3 totals 14 residues. The CDR3 loop reads CAISGGTNVDTQYF. CDR3 coding DNA: TGTGCCATCAGTGGGGGGACTAACGTAGATACGCAGTATTTT.

A word on this clone: Compared with germline, one end of the junction differs, possibly owing to a read error. J is TRBJ2-4 and V is TRBV7-2; 9 bases agree with TRBD2. The CDR3 consists of 14 residues. In germline, CDR1 is SGHTA, CDR2 FQGNSA. CDR3 bases: TGTGCCAGCGCCACCGGGACTAGCAAATACATTCAGTACTTC. This translates into CASATGTSKYIQYF.

The chain links TRBV5-1 to TRBJ2-5; D is possibly TRBD1 (5 bases). V gave up 0 bases and J gave up 2 bases, with 11 bases separating them. The CDR3 runs 15 residues. Germline V gene sequence: CDR1 SGHRS, CDR2 YFSETQ. The CDR3 loop is CASSLVGGAQETQYF. The CDR3 coding sequence is TGCGCCAGCAGCTTGGTAGGTGGGGCACAAGAGACCCAGTACTTC.

V and J are TRBV29-1 and TRBJ1-3, with 9 bases aligning to TRBD1. This CDR3 has 14 residues. Germline CDR1 is SQVTM and CDR2 is ANQGSEA. V lost 6 bases, J lost 3 bases, and 6 bases stayed unmatched. As DNA, the CDR3 is TGCAGCGTACAACAGGGGGCAGGTGGAAACACCATATATTTT. Translation gives CSVQQGAGGNTIYF.

J is TRBJ2-7 and V is TRBV30; TRBD2 aligns across 13 bases. Germline lookup yields CDR1 GTSNPN and CDR2 SVGIG (reference sequence). The J segment lost 2 bases and the V segment lost 3 bases, leaving 10 bases of the junction unmatched. The CDR3 has 17 amino acids. CDR3 amino acids: CAWRPGTSGNLPYEQYF. The CDR3 DNA sequence: TGTGCCTGGAGACCCGGGACTAGCGGGAACCTTCCCTACGAGCAGTACTTC.

The genes are TRBV4-1 and TRBJ1-1; D may be TRBD1 (5 bases). Germline CDR1 and CDR2: MGHRA and YSYEKL. Trimming took off 5 bases at V and 4 bases at J, with 14 bases between the two ends. This CDR3 comprises 14 residues. CDR3 DNA sequence: TGCGCCAGCAGCAAGATGACCCAGGGCACTGAAGCTTTCTTT. It encodes CASSKMTQGTEAFF.

V usage is TRBV4-2 and J usage is TRBJ2-7, with 9 nucleotides matching TRBD2. The junction had 10 bases not matched to a gene; V was cut back by 0 bases and J by 7 bases. Germline-derived CDR1 and CDR2 are LGHNA and YNFKEQ. CDR3 length: 16 residues. The CDR3 DNA follows: TGTGCCAGCAGCCAAGATCAAGCGGGAGGCGGCGGTGAGCAGTACTTC. Residues: CASSQDQAGGGGEQYF.

CDR3 sequence: CAWRDSSDSYEQYF. DNA for the CDR3: TGTGCCTGGAGGGACAGTAGCGACTCCTACGAGCAGTACTTC. The chain couples TRBV30 to TRBJ2-7; maybe TRBD1 (6 bases). The germline V gene encodes CDR1 GTSNPN and CDR2 SVGIG (reference sequence). The length of the CDR3 is 14 residues. V was trimmed by 3 bases and J by 0 bases, leaving 12 bases between them.

V and J are TRBV6-5 and TRBJ1-2, with D possibly being TRBD1 (6 bases). V was shortened by 1 base and J by 2 bases, with 14 bases between the two germline ends. The germline CDR1 and CDR2 sequences are MNHEY and SVGAGI. This CDR3 contains 16 residues. CDR3 sequence reads: CASSYWNTQGNYGYTF. CDR3 DNA sequence: TGTGCCAGCAGTTACTGGAATACACAGGGAAACTATGGCTACACCTTC.

The DNA for the CDR3 is TGTGCCAGCAGCCCGGCAGGGGCCTATGGCTACACCTTC. As protein: CASSPAGAYGYTF. The chain recombines TRBV5-4 with TRBJ1-2; possibly TRBD1 for D (6 bases). The CDR3 is 13 residues long. V was clipped by 4 bases and J by 4 bases, with 11 bases between them. Germline CDR1 is SGHNT and CDR2 is YYREEE (reference sequence).

This chain joins TRBV4-1 and TRBJ2-6, with D unclear. CDR1 and CDR2 (germline): MGHRA, YSYEKL. V was shortened by 5 bases and J by 0 bases, with 11 bases between the two germline ends. This CDR3 is built from 16 residues. The CDR3 is CASSRALDSGANVLTF. DNA of the CDR3: TGCGCCAGCAGCAGGGCCCTTGACTCTGGGGCCAACGTCCTGACTTTC.

In this sample, this clone turned up once. This chain connects TRBV30 to TRBJ2-1; 9 bases fit TRBD2. There are 12 residues in the CDR3. The germline V gene has CDR1 GTSNPN and CDR2 SVGIG (reference sequence). V was pared by 7 bases and J by 8 bases, with 6 bases of the junction left unmatched. The chain's CDR3 is CALGLAGDEQFF. The CDR3 nucleotides are TGTGCCTTGGGACTAGCCGGGGATGAGCAGTTCTTC.

This chain links TRBV27 with TRBJ2-2; possible D gene TRBD2, 6 bases. V shed 1 base and J shed 7 bases, with 19 bases lying between them. There are 17 residues in the CDR3. Per germline, CDR1 MNHEY and CDR2 SMNVEV (reference sequence). Written as DNA, the CDR3 is TGTGCCAGCAGTTTATTGGTGGAGGCTAGCGTTATCGGGGAGCTGTTTTTT. The encoded protein is CASSLLVEASVIGELFF.

Worth noting for this clone: Being one base from a much bigger clone, this may be a read error. This chain connects TRBV2 to TRBJ2-7; D may be TRBD2 (6 bases). The germline V gene encodes CDR1 SNHLY and CDR2 FYNNEI. This CDR3 contains 14 residues. CDR3 sequence (DNA): TGTGCCAGCAGTTTTTTCGGGAGCTCCTACGAGCAGTGCTTC. It codes for CASSFFGSSYEQCF.

Comments on this clone: Other DNA sequences within the sample encode an identical CDR3. For the CDR3, the DNA is TGTGCCAGCAGGATCCAAGAGACCCAGTACTTC. Translating it yields CASRIQETQYF. V is TRBV28 and J is TRBJ2-5; D gene unclear. Trimming took off 6 bases at V and 1 base at J, with 3 bases between the two ends. Germline V gene data show CDR1 as MDHEN and CDR2 as SYDVKM. The CDR3 extends over 11 amino acids.

The chain employs TRBV11-2 and TRBJ2-2; D uncertain. V gave up 2 bases and J gave up 7 bases, with 11 bases separating them. The germline CDR1 and CDR2 sequences are SGHAT and FQNNGV. CDR3 length equals 14 residues. CDR3 region: CASSLLGGVGELFF. In nucleotides, the CDR3 is TGTGCCAGCAGCTTATTAGGCGGAGTCGGGGAGCTGTTTTTT.

The chain joins TRBV11-1 to TRBJ2-1; D may match TRBD1 or TRBD2 (5 bases each). The V end was cut by 6 bases, the J end by 9 bases, with 18 bases between. The CDR3 is 14 residues long. CDR1 is SGHAT, CDR2 FQDESV, per germline (reference sequence). CDR3 residues: CASRPRGLRVEQFF. The CDR3 nucleotides are TGTGCCAGCAGGCCTCGGGGCCTCAGAGTTGAGCAGTTCTTC.

The chain has TRBV5-8 and TRBJ1-5; a possible D gene is TRBD1 (5 bases). CDR1 is SGHTS and CDR2 is YDEGEE in the germline V gene. This CDR3 region has 16 residues. The ends were cut back, 4 bases at V and 2 bases at J, with 16 bases in the middle. CDR3 bases: TGTGCCAGCAGCCAACTCCGCGGGGACGGCAATCAGCCCCAGCATTTT. Amino acid sequence: CASSQLRGDGNQPQHF.

The chain uses TRBV28 and TRBJ2-1; D is perhaps TRBD1 (7 bases). Germline loops: CDR1 MDHEN, CDR2 SYDVKM. The CDR3 has 15 residues. Trimming took 4 bases from V and 5 from J, leaving 15 bases between them. CDR3 protein: CASSSQGGGHNEQFF. The CDR3 region has the DNA TGTGCCAGCAGTTCGCAGGGGGGCGGACACAATGAGCAGTTCTTC.